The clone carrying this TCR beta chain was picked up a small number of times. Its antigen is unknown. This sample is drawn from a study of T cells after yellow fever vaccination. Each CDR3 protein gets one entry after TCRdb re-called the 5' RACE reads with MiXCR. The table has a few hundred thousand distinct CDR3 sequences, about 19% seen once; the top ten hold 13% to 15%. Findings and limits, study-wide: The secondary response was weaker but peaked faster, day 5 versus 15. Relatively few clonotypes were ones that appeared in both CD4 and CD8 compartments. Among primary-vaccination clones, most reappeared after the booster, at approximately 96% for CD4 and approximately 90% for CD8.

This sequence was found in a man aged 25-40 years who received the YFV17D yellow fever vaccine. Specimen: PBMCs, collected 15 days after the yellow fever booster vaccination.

CDR3 nucleotide sequence: TGTGCCACCGAGAACAGGGCCACGGATACGCAGTATTTT. Encoded protein: CATENRATDTQYF. V is TRBV24-1 and J is TRBJ2-3, with D maybe TRBD1 (6 bases). Trimming pared 9 bases from V and 6 bases from J, leaving 15 bases between. The V gene's germline CDR1 is KGHDR and CDR2 SFDVKD. The CDR3 runs 13 residues.